This T cell receptor beta chain was sequenced for a study of cytomegalovirus exposure and HLA in healthy donors. The wider study: The Caucasian-associated ancestry cluster contained about four fifths of the roughly 400 genotyped donors. General observations from the study: Among donors in an Asian-associated ancestry cluster, a later analysis reportedly found fewer N-insertions than the roughly 680-donor mean.

This clone was picked up a small number of times. Its specificity is unknown. Germline V lookup: CDR1 KGHSH, CDR2 LQKENI. This CDR3 is built from 16 residues. Trimming shortened V by 4 bases and J by 0 bases, and 12 bases separated the two germline ends. Vbeta (60) and Jbeta (13) primers were used in the PCR. TCRdb's table, derived via immunoSEQ multiplex PCR, lists solely in-frame clones and lacks some. Of roughly 120,000 clones in the sample, 8.5% to 10% were seen once. The receptor comes from a man younger than 45 in good health and CMV-seronegative. Sequencing was performed on PBMCs. This sequence joins TRBV18 and TRBJ2-2, with D possibly matching TRBD1 (5 bases). The CDR3 region is CASSLRVGANTGELFF. The CDR3 DNA reads TGTGCCAGCTCACTCAGGGTAGGGGCGAACACCGGGGAGCTGTTTTTT.